This paragraph covers one TCR beta chain sequence. This table comes from immunoSEQ multiplex PCR, and its TCRdb copy is limited to in-frame clones, with some not included. The table includes tens of thousands of clones, around four fifths detected once. These data originate in a study of blood T cell repertoires in COVID-19. Overall study: COVID-19 samples collected from the United States, Italy and Spain covered acute and convalescent phases. PBMCs, B-cell-depleted T cells, or T cells were the source of the cDNA or gDNA that made up the material.

The CDR3 totals 14 residues. J lost 4 bases, V lost 5 bases, and 5 bases had no gene match. The germline V gene encodes CDR1 SEHNR and CDR2 FQNEAQ (reference sequence). J is TRBJ1-1 and V is TRBV7-9, with 9 bases matching TRBD1. The specimen sequenced was peripheral blood. The receptor was derived from a woman in her 70s with acute or convalescent COVID-19. The CDR3 nucleotides are TGTGCCAGCAGCCAGACAGGGGGTACCACTGAAGCTTTCTTT. It translates to CASSQTGGTTEAFF.